The 26 T cell receptor beta chains below all came from one sample that was sequenced in a study of blood T cell repertoires in COVID-19. The assay was immunoSEQ multiplex PCR, and TCRdb's table has in-frame clones only and misses some. Of tens of thousands of clones listed, roughly 87% are singletons. Sequencing was performed on peripheral blood. All receptors derive from a human donor in a cohort sampled during active COVID-19.

CDR3 DNA sequence: TGTGCCTGGAAAGACTCCCCGGGGGACACTGAAGCTTTCTTT. Protein sequence: CAWKDSPGDTEAFF. V usage is TRBV30 and J usage is TRBJ1-1; D might be TRBD1 (5 bases). V lost 4 bases and J 3 bases, leaving 15 bases between the germline ends. Germline V lookup: CDR1 GTSNPN, CDR2 SVGIG (reference sequence). This CDR3 region has 14 residues. The full variable domain, completed using reference TRBV30 and TRBJ1-1, is SQTIHQWPATLVQPVGSPLSLECTVEGTSNPNLYWYRQAAGRGLQLLFYSVGIGQISSEVPQNLSASRPQDRQFILSSKKLLLSDSGFYLCAWKDSPGDTEAFFGQGTRLTVV.

The chain recombines TRBV15 with TRBJ1-5; 7 bases line up with TRBD1. After removal of 3 bases from V and 0 bases from J, the junction contained 2 bases not matched to a gene. Germline-derived CDR1 and CDR2 are LNHNV and YYDKDF (reference sequence). There are 15 residues in the CDR3. The CDR3 DNA is TGTGCCACCAGCAGGGGACAGCCTAGCAATCAGCCCCAGCATTTT. It is translated as CATSRGQPSNQPQHF.

The gene calls are TRBV15 and TRBJ2-1; 9 nucleotides line up with TRBD2. V was pared by 0 bases and J by 8 bases, with 8 bases of the junction left unmatched. The CDR3 contains 16 residues. The V gene's germline CDR1 is LNHNV and CDR2 YYDKDF (reference sequence). CDR3 sequence (DNA): TGTGCCACCAGCAGAGAGGCGGGAGGGCCCCGGGATGAGCAGTTCTTC. Translation: CATSREAGGPRDEQFF. Together with reference TRBV15 and TRBJ2-1, the CDR3 gives the full variable domain: DAMVIQNPRYQVTQFGKPVTLSCSQTLNHNVMYWYQQKSSQAPKLLFHYYDKDFNNEADTPDNFQSRRPNTSFCFLDIRSPGLGDTAMYLCATSREAGGPRDEQFFGPGTRLTVL.

This clone was seen more than once but under ten times. This chain joins TRBV5-4 and TRBJ1-6; the D is unclear. The V and J ends lost 4 bases and 7 bases respectively, with 6 bases between them. From germline, CDR1 is SGHNT and CDR2 YYREEE (reference sequence). The CDR3 consists of 12 residues. CDR3 loop: CASSPGNSPLHF. CDR3 sequence (DNA): TGTGCCAGCAGCCCCGGGAATTCACCCCTCCACTTT.

The V call is TRBV6-4, the J call TRBJ2-1, with 13 bases matching TRBD2. CDR1 is MRHNA and CDR2 is SNTAGT in the germline V gene. V lost 3 bases and J lost 7; bases outside the gene matches: 9. The CDR3 has 17 residues. Here the CDR3 reads CASSDRQTSGGANEQFF. Written as DNA, the CDR3 is TGTGCCAGCAGTGATCGCCAAACTAGCGGGGGGGCGAATGAGCAGTTCTTC.

The chain links TRBV3-1 (or the pseudogene TRBV3-2) to TRBJ1-2, with D possibly matching TRBD1 (5 bases). Deletions cut 6 bases from V and 3 bases from J, with 14 bases between. The germline V gene encodes CDR1 LGHDT and CDR2 YNNKEL (reference sequence). The CDR3 extends over 14 amino acids. The DNA of the CDR3 is TGTGCCAGCAGTCTATTTGGGGGGGACTATGGCTACACCTTC. This encodes CASSLFGGDYGYTF.

The genes are TRBV11-2 and TRBJ2-5; D is uncertain. V gave up 2 bases and J gave up 5 bases, with 6 bases separating them. This CDR3 has 12 residues. Germline-derived CDR1 and CDR2 are SGHAT and FQNNGV. CDR3 sequence (DNA): TGTGCCAGCAGCTTACCGGGTGAGACCCAGTACTTC. Its translation: CASSLPGETQYF.

This chain links TRBV15 with TRBJ2-2; possibly TRBD2 for D (6 bases). Trimming removed 1 base from V and 1 base from J, with 22 bases in between. This CDR3 region has 20 residues. Looked up from germline, CDR1 is LNHNV and CDR2 is YYDKDF (reference sequence). The CDR3 DNA is TGTGCCACCAGCAGAGTCCCGATTATTTATGGGACTCAGAACACCGGGGAGCTGTTTTTT. Protein sequence: CATSRVPIIYGTQNTGELFF.

A word on this clone: Relative to the germline gene, one junction end is altered; a read error may explain this. CDR3: CASSSLGANTGELFF. For the CDR3, the DNA is TGTGCTAGCAGCTCCCTCGGAGCGAACACCGGGGAGCTGTTTTTT. V and J are TRBV7-7 and TRBJ2-2; unclear D gene. Germline V lookup: CDR1 SSHAT, CDR2 FNYEAQ (reference sequence). This CDR3 contains 15 residues.

The chain combines TRBV9 with TRBJ1-2; D unresolved. The CDR3 sequence is 14 residues long. The germline CDR1 and CDR2 sequences are SGDLS and YYNGEE. Trimming took off 5 bases at V and 1 base at J, with 12 bases between the two ends. This CDR3 reads CASSQDTDNYGYTF. CDR3 bases: TGTGCCAGCAGTCAAGACACCGATAACTATGGCTACACCTTC.

The chain carries TRBV30 and TRBJ2-1; the D gene is possibly TRBD2 (6 bases). Per the germline V gene, CDR1 is GTSNPN and CDR2 is SVGIG (reference sequence). The length of the CDR3 is 14 residues. Trimming shortened V by 2 bases and J by 0 bases, and 8 bases separated the two germline ends. CDR3 sequence reads: CAWSRGNSYNEQFF. The CDR3 region has the DNA TGTGCCTGGAGTCGGGGGAACTCCTACAATGAGCAGTTCTTC.

The rearrangement joins TRBV5-1 to TRBJ2-5; 11 bases agree with TRBD2. V dropped 4 bases and J dropped 2; count of bases not matched to a gene: 4. From germline, CDR1 is SGHRS and CDR2 YFSETQ. The CDR3 length is 15 residues. The CDR3 sequence: CASSGGTSGQETQYF. The CDR3 DNA sequence: TGCGCCAGCAGCGGAGGGACTAGCGGACAAGAGACCCAGTACTTC.

The genes are TRBV5-6 and TRBJ2-7; TRBD2 matches 12 bases. The V and J ends lost 4 bases and 0 bases, in that order; junction bases with no gene match: 5. CDR1 and CDR2 (germline): SGHDT, YYEEEE. This CDR3 has 16 residues. The CDR3 protein is CASSHGLAGSSYEQYF. The CDR3, as DNA: TGTGCCAGCAGCCATGGACTAGCGGGGAGCTCCTACGAGCAGTACTTC. The variable domain in full, completed from reference TRBV5-6 and TRBJ2-7, reads DAGVTQSPTHLIKTRGQQVTLRCSPKSGHDTVSWYQQALGQGPQFIFQYYEEEERQRGNFPDRFSGHQFPNYSSELNVNALLLGDSALYLCASSHGLAGSSYEQYFGPGTRLTVT.

The chain has TRBV6-5 and TRBJ2-7; maybe TRBD1 (5 bases). The germline gives CDR1 MNHEY, CDR2 SVGAGI. There are 11 residues in the CDR3. The germline V and J ends were trimmed by 6 bases and 2 bases, with 5 bases remaining between them. The DNA for the CDR3 is TGTGCCAGCAGCAGGGCCTACGAGCAGTACTTC. Protein sequence: CASSRAYEQYF.

The chain combines TRBV7-6 with TRBJ1-5; 7 nucleotides match TRBD1. Germline V gives CDR1 SGHVS, CDR2 FNYEAQ. The junction had 8 bases not matched to a gene; V was cut back by 5 bases and J by 4 bases. The CDR3 has 15 residues. CDR3 sequence: CASSAGTAGNQPQHF. The DNA of the CDR3 is TGTGCCAGCAGCGCGGGGACAGCTGGAAATCAGCCCCAGCATTTT.

The chain joins TRBV7-9 to TRBJ2-1; 10 nucleotides line up with TRBD1. Germline V gene data show CDR1 as SEHNR and CDR2 as FQNEAQ (reference sequence). The ends lost 5 bases at V and 4 bases at J; junction bases unmatched: 5. The CDR3 loop spans 15 amino acids. The CDR3 reads CASSRQGARYNEQFF. In DNA, the CDR3 is TGTGCCAGCAGCCGACAGGGGGCGCGTTACAATGAGCAGTTCTTC.

The chain carries TRBV12-3 or TRBV12-4 and TRBJ2-1; maybe TRBD2 (5 bases). Trimming cost V 6 bases and J 9 bases, with 12 bases left between them. The CDR3 loop spans 12 amino acids. In DNA, the CDR3 is TGTGCCAGCAGCCCGCTTCGGGGTGAGCAGTTCTTC. Translated: CASSPLRGEQFF.

The V and J genes are TRBV5-1 and TRBJ2-3; possibly TRBD1 for D (5 bases). Germline-derived CDR1 and CDR2 are SGHRS and YFSETQ. This CDR3 is 15 amino acids long. Trimming stripped 3 bases from V and 6 bases from J, with 17 bases between. The CDR3 protein is CASSSEAGPRDTQYF. CDR3 coding DNA: TGCGCCAGCAGCTCTGAGGCAGGGCCGCGGGATACGCAGTATTTT.

This chain links TRBV5-4 with TRBJ2-1, with D possibly being TRBD1 (5 bases). V was pared by 0 bases and J by 0 bases, with 7 bases between. The CDR3 spans 15 residues. Germline CDR1 and CDR2: SGHNT and YYREEE (reference sequence). In nucleotides, the CDR3 is TGTGCCAGCAGCTTGGATCAGGGCTCCTACAATGAGCAGTTCTTC. Its translation: CASSLDQGSYNEQFF. The full variable domain, its missing parts supplied by reference TRBV5-4 and TRBJ2-1, is ETGVTQSPTHLIKTRGQQVTLRCSSQSGHNTVSWYQQALGQGPQFIFQYYREEENGRGNFPPRFSGLQFPNYSSELNVNALELDDSALYLCASSLDQGSYNEQFFGPGTRLTVL.

The chain links TRBV18 to TRBJ2-4; D gene ambiguous. This CDR3 comprises 12 residues. Per germline, CDR1 KGHSH and CDR2 LQKENI. The ends were cut back, 6 bases at V and 9 bases at J, with 12 bases in the middle. In DNA, the CDR3 is TGTGCCAGCTCCCGCCGTGAGGTCATTCAGTACTTC. This translates into CASSRREVIQYF.

The J gene is TRBJ2-2, the V gene TRBV4-1; a weak D match, TRBD1 (5 bases). The CDR3 has 19 amino acids. V was cut by 0 bases and J by 1 base, with 18 bases left in between. CDR1 is MGHRA and CDR2 is YSYEKL in the germline V gene. The CDR3 region has the DNA TGCGCCAGCAGCCAAGAAACGGCAGGGCGGTCCGGGAACACCGGGGAGCTGTTTTTT. Translating it yields CASSQETAGRSGNTGELFF.

In DNA form, the CDR3 reads TGTGCCAGCAGTGATGGGGGGACGGGAAACACCATATATTTT. Residues: CASSDGGTGNTIYF. This rearrangement joins TRBV6-1 to TRBJ1-3, with D perhaps TRBD1 (5 bases). The CDR3 is made up of 14 amino acids. Trimming took 3 bases from V and 4 from J, leaving 10 bases between them. Germline lookup yields CDR1 MNHNS and CDR2 SASEGT.

The chain carries TRBV4-1 and TRBJ1-4; no firm D call. V gave up 2 bases and J gave up 2 bases, with 12 bases separating them. This CDR3 is built from 16 residues. The germline V gene encodes CDR1 MGHRA and CDR2 YSYEKL. Written as DNA, the CDR3 is TGCGCCAGCAGCCAAAGGGAGCCGCCGACTAATGAAAAACTGTTTTTT. Translated: CASSQREPPTNEKLFF.

This clone was counted a single time. V usage is TRBV7-9 and J usage is TRBJ2-2; D is perhaps TRBD2 (7 bases). The V end was cut by 2 bases, the J end by 4 bases, with 14 bases between. The V gene's germline CDR1 is SEHNR and CDR2 FQNEAQ (reference sequence). The CDR3 has 16 amino acids. The chain's CDR3 is CASSLRGASATGELFF. CDR3 nucleotide sequence: TGTGCCAGCAGCTTACGGGGGGCTAGCGCCACCGGGGAGCTGTTTTTT.

The rearrangement links TRBV19 to TRBJ2-3; D is unclear. V was pared by 4 bases and J by 4 bases, with 12 bases between. The CDR3 runs 14 residues. The germline V gene has CDR1 LNHDA and CDR2 SQIVND (reference sequence). The CDR3 loop is CASSTSLSSDTQYF. The CDR3 coding sequence is TGTGCCAGTAGTACCTCGTTATCCTCAGATACGCAGTATTTT.

V is TRBV7-2 and J is TRBJ2-3; D remains ambiguous. Germline V CDR1 and CDR2: SGHTA, FQGNSA. The CDR3 has 11 amino acids. V lost 7 bases to trimming and J lost 0 bases, with 2 bases between them. This CDR3 is CASTSTDTQYF. CDR3 nucleotides: TGTGCCAGCACTAGCACAGATACGCAGTATTTT.